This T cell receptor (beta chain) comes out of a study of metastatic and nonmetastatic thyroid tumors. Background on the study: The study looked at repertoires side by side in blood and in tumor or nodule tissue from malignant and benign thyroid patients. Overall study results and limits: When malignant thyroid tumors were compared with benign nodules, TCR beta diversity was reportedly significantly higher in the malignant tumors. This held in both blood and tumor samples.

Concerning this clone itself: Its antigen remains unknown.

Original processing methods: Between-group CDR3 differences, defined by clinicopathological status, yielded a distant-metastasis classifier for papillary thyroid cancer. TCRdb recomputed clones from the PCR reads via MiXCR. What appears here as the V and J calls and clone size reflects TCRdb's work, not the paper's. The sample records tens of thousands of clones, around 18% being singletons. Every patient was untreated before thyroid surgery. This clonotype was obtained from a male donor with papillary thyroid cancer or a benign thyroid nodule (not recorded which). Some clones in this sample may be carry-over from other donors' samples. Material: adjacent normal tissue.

This chain's CDR3 is CASSDDGEKTEAFF. As DNA, the CDR3 is TGTGCCAGCAGTGACGATGGAGAGAAGACTGAAGCTTTCTTT. The gene calls are TRBV2 and TRBJ1-1; D unresolved. Trimming pared 3 bases from V and 5 bases from J, leaving 13 bases between. Germline V CDR1 and CDR2: SNHLY, FYNNEI. This CDR3 contains 14 residues.